The clone carrying this TCR beta chain showed up many times. Its matching antigen is unknown. Unique molecular identifiers were incorporated into the prepared TCRbeta library. TCRdb called the PCR reads again in MiXCR, with one record for every CDR3 protein. The data show some 200,000 distinct CDR3 sequences, with 5% to 6.5% seen just once and 4.5% held by the top ten. The V end lost 3 bases, the J end lost 3 bases, and 15 bases lay between the germline ends. CDR1 DFQATT and CDR2 SNEGSKA come from the germline V gene (reference sequence). This CDR3 is built from 15 residues. This sample is part of a study of T-cell reconstitution after alpha-beta-depleted transplantation in children. Whole-study findings and limits: Surviving recipient cells, namely T cells and thymic progenitors, were the source of high day-60 TCRbeta diversity in some patients. Expanded graft clones numbering several hundred reportedly gave rise to alpha-beta T cells about two months after transplant. By one year post-transplant, T-cell counts and diversity largely arose from T cells that were newly produced.

The material sequenced was PBMCs, taken before TCRalphabeta/CD19-depleted stem cell transplant. The genes are TRBV20-1 and TRBJ2-4, with D perhaps being TRBD1 or TRBD2 (5 bases each). The source of this sequence is a girl less than two years old with combined immunodeficiency, due to receive a stem cell transplant. DNA for the CDR3: TGCAGTGCTAGTATTCCGGGACCCGACAAAAACATTCAGTACTTC. Its translation: CSASIPGPDKNIQYF.